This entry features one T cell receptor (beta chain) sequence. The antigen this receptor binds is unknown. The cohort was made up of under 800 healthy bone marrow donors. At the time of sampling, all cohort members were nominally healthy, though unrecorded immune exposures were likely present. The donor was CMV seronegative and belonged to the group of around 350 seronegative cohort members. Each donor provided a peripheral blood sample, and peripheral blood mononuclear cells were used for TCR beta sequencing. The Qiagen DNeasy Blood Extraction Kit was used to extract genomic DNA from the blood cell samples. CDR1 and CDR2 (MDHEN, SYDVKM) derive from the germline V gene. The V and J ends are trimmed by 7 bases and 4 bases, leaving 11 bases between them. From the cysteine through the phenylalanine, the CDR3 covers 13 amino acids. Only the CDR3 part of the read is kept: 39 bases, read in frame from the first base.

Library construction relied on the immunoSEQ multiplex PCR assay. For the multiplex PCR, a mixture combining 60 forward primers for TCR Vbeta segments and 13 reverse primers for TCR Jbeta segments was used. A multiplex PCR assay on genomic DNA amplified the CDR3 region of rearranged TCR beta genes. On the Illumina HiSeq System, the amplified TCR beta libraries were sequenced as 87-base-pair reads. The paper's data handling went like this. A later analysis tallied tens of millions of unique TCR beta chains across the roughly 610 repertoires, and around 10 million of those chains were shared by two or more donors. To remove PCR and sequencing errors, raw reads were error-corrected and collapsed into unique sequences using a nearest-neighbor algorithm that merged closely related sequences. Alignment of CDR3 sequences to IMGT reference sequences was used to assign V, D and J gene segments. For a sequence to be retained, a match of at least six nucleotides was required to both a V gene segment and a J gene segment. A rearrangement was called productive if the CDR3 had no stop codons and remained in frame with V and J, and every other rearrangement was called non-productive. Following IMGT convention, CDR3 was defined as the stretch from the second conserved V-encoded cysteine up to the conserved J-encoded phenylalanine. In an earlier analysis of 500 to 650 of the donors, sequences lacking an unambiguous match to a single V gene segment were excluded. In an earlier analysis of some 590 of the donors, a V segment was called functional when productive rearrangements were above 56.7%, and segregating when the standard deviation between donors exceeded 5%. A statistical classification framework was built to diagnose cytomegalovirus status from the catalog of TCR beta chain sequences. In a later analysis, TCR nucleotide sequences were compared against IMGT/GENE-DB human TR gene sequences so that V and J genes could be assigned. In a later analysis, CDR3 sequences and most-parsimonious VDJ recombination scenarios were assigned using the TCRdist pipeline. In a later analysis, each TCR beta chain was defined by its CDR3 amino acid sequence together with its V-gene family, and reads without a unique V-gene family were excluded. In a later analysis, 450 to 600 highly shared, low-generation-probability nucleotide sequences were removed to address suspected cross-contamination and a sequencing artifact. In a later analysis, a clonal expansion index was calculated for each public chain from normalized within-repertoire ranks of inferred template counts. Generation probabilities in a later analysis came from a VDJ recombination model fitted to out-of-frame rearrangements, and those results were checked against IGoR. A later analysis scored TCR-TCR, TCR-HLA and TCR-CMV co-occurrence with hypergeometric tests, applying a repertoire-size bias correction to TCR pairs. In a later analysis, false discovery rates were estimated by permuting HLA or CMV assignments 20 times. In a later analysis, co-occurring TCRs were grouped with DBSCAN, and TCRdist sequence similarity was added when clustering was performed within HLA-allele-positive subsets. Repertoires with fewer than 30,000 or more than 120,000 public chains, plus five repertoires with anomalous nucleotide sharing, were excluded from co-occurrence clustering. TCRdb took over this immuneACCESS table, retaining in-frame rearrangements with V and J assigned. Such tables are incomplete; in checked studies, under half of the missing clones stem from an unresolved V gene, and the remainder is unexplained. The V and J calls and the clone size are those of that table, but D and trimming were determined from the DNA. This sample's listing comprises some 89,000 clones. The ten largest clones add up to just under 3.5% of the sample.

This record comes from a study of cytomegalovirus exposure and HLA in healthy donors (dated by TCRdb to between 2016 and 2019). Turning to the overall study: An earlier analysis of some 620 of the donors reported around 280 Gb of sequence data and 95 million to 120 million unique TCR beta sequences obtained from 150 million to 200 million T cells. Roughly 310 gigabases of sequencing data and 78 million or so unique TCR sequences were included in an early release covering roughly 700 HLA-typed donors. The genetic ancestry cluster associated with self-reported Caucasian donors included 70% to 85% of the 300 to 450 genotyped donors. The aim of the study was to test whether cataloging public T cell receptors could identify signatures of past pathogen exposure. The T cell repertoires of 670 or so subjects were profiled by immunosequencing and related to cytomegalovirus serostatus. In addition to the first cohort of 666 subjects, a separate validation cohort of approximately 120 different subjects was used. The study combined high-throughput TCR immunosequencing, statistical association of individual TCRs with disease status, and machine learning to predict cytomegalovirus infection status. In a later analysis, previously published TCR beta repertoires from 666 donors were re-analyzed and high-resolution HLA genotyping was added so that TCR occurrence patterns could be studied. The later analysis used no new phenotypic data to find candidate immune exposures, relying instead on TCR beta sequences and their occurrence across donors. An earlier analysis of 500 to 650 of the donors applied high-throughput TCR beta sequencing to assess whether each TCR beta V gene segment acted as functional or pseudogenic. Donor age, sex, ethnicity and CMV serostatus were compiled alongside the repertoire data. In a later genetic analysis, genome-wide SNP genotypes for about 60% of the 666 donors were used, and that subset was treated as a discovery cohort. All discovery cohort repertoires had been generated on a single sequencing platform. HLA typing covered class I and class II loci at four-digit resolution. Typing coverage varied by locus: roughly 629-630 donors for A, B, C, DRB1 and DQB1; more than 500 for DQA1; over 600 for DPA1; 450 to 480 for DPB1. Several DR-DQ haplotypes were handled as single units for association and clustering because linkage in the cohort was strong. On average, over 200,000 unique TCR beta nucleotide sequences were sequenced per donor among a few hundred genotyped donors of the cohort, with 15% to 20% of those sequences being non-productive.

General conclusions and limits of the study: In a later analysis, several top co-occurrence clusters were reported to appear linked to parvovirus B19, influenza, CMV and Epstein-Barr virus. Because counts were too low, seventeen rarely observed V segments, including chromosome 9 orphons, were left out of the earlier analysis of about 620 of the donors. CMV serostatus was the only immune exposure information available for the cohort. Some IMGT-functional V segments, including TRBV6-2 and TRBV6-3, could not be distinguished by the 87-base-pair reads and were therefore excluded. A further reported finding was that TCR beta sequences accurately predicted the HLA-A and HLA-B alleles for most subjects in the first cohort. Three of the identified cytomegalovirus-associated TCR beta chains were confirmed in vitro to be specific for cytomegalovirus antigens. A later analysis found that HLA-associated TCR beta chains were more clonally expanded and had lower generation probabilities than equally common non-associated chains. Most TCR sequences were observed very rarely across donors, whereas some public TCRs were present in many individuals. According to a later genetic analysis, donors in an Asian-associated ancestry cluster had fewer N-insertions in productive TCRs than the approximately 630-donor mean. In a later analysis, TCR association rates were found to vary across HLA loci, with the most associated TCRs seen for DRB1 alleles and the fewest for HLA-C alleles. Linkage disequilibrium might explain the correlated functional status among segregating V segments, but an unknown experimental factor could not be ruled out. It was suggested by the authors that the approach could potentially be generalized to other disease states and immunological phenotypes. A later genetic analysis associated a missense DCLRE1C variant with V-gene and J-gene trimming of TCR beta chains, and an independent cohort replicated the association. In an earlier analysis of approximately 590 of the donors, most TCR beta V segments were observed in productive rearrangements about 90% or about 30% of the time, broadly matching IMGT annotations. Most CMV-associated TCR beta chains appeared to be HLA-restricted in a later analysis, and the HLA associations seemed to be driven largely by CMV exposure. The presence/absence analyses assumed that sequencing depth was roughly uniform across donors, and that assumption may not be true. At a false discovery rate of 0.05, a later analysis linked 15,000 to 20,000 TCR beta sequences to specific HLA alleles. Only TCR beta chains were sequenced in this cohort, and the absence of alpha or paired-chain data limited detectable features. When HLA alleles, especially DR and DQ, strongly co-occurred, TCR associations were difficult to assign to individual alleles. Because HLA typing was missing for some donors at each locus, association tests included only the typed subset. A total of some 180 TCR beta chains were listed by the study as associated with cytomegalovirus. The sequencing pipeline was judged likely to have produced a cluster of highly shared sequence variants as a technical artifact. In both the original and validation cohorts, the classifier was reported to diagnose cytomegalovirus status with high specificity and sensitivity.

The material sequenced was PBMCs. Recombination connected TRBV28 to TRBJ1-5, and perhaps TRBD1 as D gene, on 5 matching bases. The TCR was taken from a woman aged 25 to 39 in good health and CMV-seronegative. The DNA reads TGTGCCAGCACCACGGCAGGGAATCAGCCCCAGCATTTT. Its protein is CASTTAGNQPQHF.